The clone carrying this T cell receptor (beta chain) was seen more than once but under ten times. Its antigen is as yet unknown. In TCRdb, the RT-PCR reads were re-called with MiXCR into one record per CDR3 protein. The table lists over 750,000 distinct CDR3 sequences, 21% of them singletons, with about 10% in the top ten. This sample is part of a study of response to subunit inactivated influenza vaccine. Overall study findings and caveats: After each seasonal influenza vaccination, few new T cells are recruited, the authors suggested.

The sample consisted of PBMCs from blood, taken around 5 days after vaccination. The receptor comes from a man between 45 and 60 years old who received an inactivated influenza vaccine.

The CDR3 sequence: CASSEARDTQYF. CDR3 in DNA: TGTGCCAGCAGTGAAGCACGCGATACGCAGTATTTT. This rearrangement joins TRBV6-1 to TRBJ2-3; D uncertain. V lost 0 bases, J lost 6 bases, and 4 bases lay in between. Per the germline V gene, CDR1 is MNHNS and CDR2 is SASEGT. This CDR3 region has 12 residues.